The present T cell receptor (beta chain) was sequenced within a study of cytomegalovirus exposure and HLA in healthy donors. Study-wide results and caveats: A previous analysis found most TCR beta V segments productive roughly 90% or roughly 30% of the time. A few chains linked to CMV were shown in vitro to be specific for CMV antigens. By a later analysis, the bulk of CMV-associated TCR beta chains appeared HLA-restricted.

The V end lost 6 bases, the J end lost 1 base, and 16 bases lay between the germline ends. Germline V gene data show CDR1 as MNHEY and CDR2 as SMNVEV (reference sequence). CDR3 length: 16 amino acids. A word on this clone: Its antigen is not identified.

Researchers ran the PCR with 60 Vbeta and 13 Jbeta primers. Some clones are missing from TCRdb's copy, which holds only in-frame ones; the method was immunoSEQ multiplex PCR. Of 150,000 or so clones listed, more than 60% were seen once; the top ten hold about 10%. When sampled, the donors appeared nominally healthy, though they likely had unrecorded immune exposures. The chain joins TRBV27 to TRBJ2-4; D might be TRBD1 (5 bases). Sequencing was carried out using PBMCs. This clonotype was obtained from a man aged 25 to 40 in good health and CMV-seropositive. The CDR3 spells CASSGFQGAAKNIQYF. DNA for the CDR3: TGTGCCAGCAGCGGATTTCAGGGTGCGGCCAAAAACATTCAGTACTTC.